These 23 T cell receptor beta chains were sequenced from one sample in a study of CD8+ T cells in alopecia areata. cDNA serving as the sequencing template came from extracted, reverse transcribed RNA. The method was immunoSEQ multiplex PCR; TCRdb's version includes in-frame clones alone and lacks a portion of them. The sample was found to contain 270,000 or so clones, and every one recurs. CD4, CD8alpha, NKG2D, NKG2ACE and other markers guided sorting of pooled cutaneous lymph node cells. Specimen: CD4+ T cells sorted from a lymph node. The receptors shown here come from a C3H/HeJ mouse with alopecia areata. These mice share the MHC haplotype H2-k.

This clone was detected only a few times. The gene symbols are mouse symbols. The read terminates 4 residues ahead of where the CDR3 ends, so the germline J gene completes it. The sample has other DNA sequences that encode this CDR3 too. This rearrangement joins TRBV19 to TRBJ1-1; a possible D gene is TRBD1 (6 bases). The length of the CDR3 is 14 residues. V gave up 1 base and J gave up 0 bases, with 7 bases separating them. Per the germline V gene, CDR1 is FNHDT and CDR2 is SITEND (reference sequence). The part of the CDR3 DNA that was read is TGTGCCAGCAGTATATGGACAGCAAACACA. Protein product: CASSIWTANT. Given in full, the CDR3 is CASSIWTANTEVFF. Full variable domain (rest looked up from reference TRBV19 and TRBJ1-1): GGIITQTPKFLIGQEGQKLTLKCQQNFNHDTMYWYRQDSGKGLRLIYYSITENDLQKGDLSEGYDASREKKSSFSLTVTSAQKNEMAVFLCASSIWTANTEVFFGKGTRLTVV.

A word on this clone: Gene names refer to mouse genes. The CDR3 end lies 4 residues beyond the end of the read and is filled in from the germline J gene. The chain has TRBV3 and TRBJ2-2; tentatively, D is TRBD1 (6 bases). Germline lookup yields CDR1 SNHLY and CDR2 FYNGKV (reference sequence). V was clipped by 1 base and J by 5 bases, with 11 bases between them. CDR3 length: 15 amino acids. CDR3: CASSLEQGGTGQLYF. Incomplete CDR3 DNA: TGTGCCAGCAGCTTAGAACAGGGAGGGACCGGG.

This clone was seen a handful of times. Genes and germline are mouse. The read terminates 4 residues before the CDR3 end, so the remaining end is supplied by the germline J gene. The J gene is TRBJ2-5, the V gene TRBV13-3; 10 bases map to TRBD2. This CDR3 spans 16 amino acids. Germline lookup yields CDR1 NNHDY and CDR2 SYVADS. CDR3 in amino acids: CASSGGWGGARDTQYF. Partial CDR3 DNA: TGTGCCAGCAGTGGTGGCTGGGGGGGCGCGAGAGAC. The variable domain in full, with the rest retrieved from reference TRBV13-3 and TRBJ2-5, is EAAVTQSPRSKVAVTGGKVTLSCHQTNNHDYMYWYRQDTGHGLRLIHYSYVADSTEKGDIPDGYKASRPSQENFSLILELASLSQTAVYFCASSGGWGGARDTQYFGPGTRLLVL.

Note on this clone: Mouse gene names apply. The sequenced fragment ends 4 residues before the CDR3 boundary, so the rest is inferred from the germline J gene. The chain has TRBV1 and TRBJ2-5, with D possibly TRBD2 on 5 matching bases. Germline V gene lookup returns CDR1 NSQYPW and CDR2 LRSPGD (reference sequence). The CDR3 has 15 amino acids. The ends were cut back, 3 bases at V and 3 bases at J, with 13 bases in the middle. The CDR3 sequence: CTCSALKPGQDTQYF. CDR3 DNA, as far as it was read: TGCACCTGCAGTGCCCTCAAACCTGGGCAAGAC.

The sample holds a few counts of this clone. Genes here carry mouse names. The CDR3 end is not reached by the read, which stops 4 residues before it; the germline J gene fills it in. The V gene is TRBV13-1, the J gene TRBJ2-1; D call uncertain. This CDR3 has 13 amino acids. Trimming removed 0 bases from V and 4 bases from J, with 5 bases in between. Per germline, CDR1 NSHNY and CDR2 SYGAGN. CDR3 protein: CASSDAKYAEQFF. The DNA read from the CDR3 is TGTGCCAGCAGTGATGCAAAGTATGCT.

As regards this clone: Here the gene names and germline are mouse. The CDR3 end falls 3 residues outside the read, so it is completed with the germline J gene. The chain joins TRBV1 to TRBJ1-6; perhaps TRBD1 as D (6 bases). TRBJ1-6 carries the ORF label, with uncertain function. Germline V gives CDR1 NSQYPW, CDR2 LRSPGD (reference sequence). V gave up 0 bases and J gave up 4 bases, with 10 bases separating them. The CDR3 contains 16 residues. This chain's CDR3 is CTCSADTGQYNSPLYF. The covered CDR3 bases are TGCACCTGCAGTGCAGATACGGGACAATATAATTCGCCC.

As regards this clone: Genes and germline come from the mouse. Read sequence stops 4 residues before the CDR3 end, and the germline J gene provides the missing end. The same CDR3 can be traced to other DNA sequences in this sample. V gene TRBV13-3 combines with J gene TRBJ2-7, with D possibly being TRBD2 (7 bases). In germline, CDR1 is NNHDY, CDR2 SYVADS. This CDR3 region has 13 residues. CDR3 in amino acids: CASSDWGPYEQYF. The sequenced part of the CDR3 DNA is TGTGCCAGCAGTGACTGGGGGCCTTAT.

On this clone: Here the gene names and germline are mouse. The observed sequence ends 4 residues before the CDR3 terminus, with the missing tail filled in from the germline J gene. This chain links TRBV5 with TRBJ2-1, with D perhaps TRBD2 (6 bases). Germline assignment: CDR1 LGHNA and CDR2 YNLKQL (reference sequence). V lost 4 bases and J lost 4, with 11 bases in between. The CDR3 loop spans 14 amino acids. This CDR3 is CASSPGGGYAEQFF. Partial CDR3 DNA: TGTGCCAGCAGCCCGGGGGGAGGGTATGCT.

This clone was picked up a small number of times. Mouse gene names apply. The CDR3 sequence is CTCSAQGIDQDTQYF. Partial CDR3 DNA: TGCACCTGCAGTGCACAGGGGATTGACCAAGAC. This chain connects TRBV1 to TRBJ2-5; a possible D gene is TRBD1 (6 bases). The missing CDR3 end, 4 residues past where the read stops, is filled in from the germline J gene. This CDR3 comprises 15 residues. V lost 2 bases, J lost 1 base, and 10 bases lay in between. Germline CDR1 is NSQYPW and CDR2 is LRSPGD (reference sequence).

A remark on this clone: Germline and genes: mouse. The CDR3 DNA, read in part, is TGTGCCAGCAGTGCACAGGGAAACACA. It specifies CASSAQGNT. The entire CDR3 protein reads CASSAQGNTEVFF. The chain couples TRBV13-3 to TRBJ1-1; TRBD1 might be the D (6 bases). The read is 4 residues too short to cover the CDR3 end, so that end is filled in from the germline J gene. Germline CDR1 NNHDY, CDR2 SYVADS. The length of the CDR3 is 13 residues. The germline V and J ends were trimmed by 3 bases and 1 base, with 7 bases remaining between them.

This clone occurred a few times. Here the gene names and germline are mouse. The sequence runs out 4 residues before the end of the CDR3; the remainder is reconstructed from the germline J gene. The rearrangement joins TRBV13-1 to TRBJ2-3; 10 bases line up with TRBD1. This CDR3 contains 16 residues. With V trimmed by 4 bases and J by 0 bases, 5 bases remained unmatched. Germline CDR1 reads NSHNY; CDR2 reads SYGAGN. The CDR3 protein is CASSPGQGTSAETLYF. The sequenced part of the CDR3 DNA is TGTGCCAGCAGTCCGGGACAGGGGACCAGTGCAGAA.

About this clone itself: Genes and germline come from the mouse. The CDR3 bases that were read are TGTGCCAGCAGGAAACAGGGGGCGAGCACCGGG. Translation gives CASRKQGASTG. The CDR3 as a whole reads CASRKQGASTGQLYF. The rearrangement uses TRBV5 and TRBJ2-2; 9 bases align to TRBD1. The CDR3 end falls 4 residues outside the read, so it is completed with the germline J gene. CDR1 and CDR2 from the germline V gene are LGHNA and YNLKQL (reference sequence). With V trimmed by 6 bases and J by 4 bases, 6 bases remained unmatched. CDR3 length equals 15 residues.

This clone was detected only a few times. These gene names are mouse names. The CDR3 end lies 4 residues beyond the end of the read and is filled in from the germline J gene. The V and J genes are TRBV13-1 and TRBJ2-1, with 8 bases fitting TRBD2. Germline lookup yields CDR1 NSHNY and CDR2 SYGAGN. V lost 1 base to trimming and J lost 5 bases; unmatched junction nucleotides: 5. The CDR3 covers 15 residues. The CDR3 spells CASSDWGGIDAEQFF. CDR3 DNA (partial): TGTGCCAGCAGTGATTGGGGGGGGATCGATGCT.

Worth noting for this clone: All gene names here are mouse names. The read gets to within 4 residues of the CDR3 end, and the germline J gene fills in the rest. The rearrangement joins TRBV1 to TRBJ2-5; D perhaps matches TRBD2 (7 bases). The length of the CDR3 is 14 residues. CDR1 and CDR2 (germline): NSQYPW, LRSPGD (reference sequence). V was cut by 6 bases and J by 3 bases, with 13 bases left in between. Incomplete CDR3 DNA: TGCACCTGCAGGGCAAGGGGGGGGCAAGAC. Translating it yields CTCRARGGQD. The full CDR3 sequence reads CTCRARGGQDTQYF.

About this clone itself: Genes and germline come from the mouse. The CDR3 extends 4 residues past the end of the read, so its final part is completed from the germline J gene. This chain links TRBV13-3 with TRBJ2-1, with 10 bases matching TRBD2. This CDR3 comprises 13 residues. Germline values: CDR1 NNHDY, CDR2 SYVADS. Germline trimming cut 7 bases from V and 6 bases from J; bases unmatched to any gene: 4. Incomplete CDR3 DNA: TGTGCCAGCTGGCTGGGGGGGCGTGCT. Amino acid sequence: CASWLGGRA. The whole CDR3 sequence reads CASWLGGRAEQFF.

Worth noting for this clone: The genes are named according to mouse. The read ends 4 residues before the CDR3 terminus; that terminus is restored from the germline J gene. The sample carries other DNA sequences with the same CDR3. The chain employs TRBV13-3 and TRBJ2-1; TRBD2 matches at 9 bases. CDR1 is NNHDY, CDR2 SYVADS, per germline. The length of the CDR3 is 15 residues. Trimming took 4 bases from V and 1 from J; bases not matched to a gene: 3. The part of the CDR3 DNA that was read is TGTGCCAGCAGTCCTGGGACTGGGAACTATGCT. It specifies CASSPGTGNYA. The whole CDR3 region reads CASSPGTGNYAEQFF.

This clone has a handful of counts. The genes are named according to mouse. The DNA ends 4 residues before the CDR3 does, and the rest of the CDR3 is filled in from the germline J gene. The chain is built from TRBV19 and TRBJ2-5; 7 bases align to TRBD1. V lost 2 bases to trimming and J lost 2 bases; unmatched junction nucleotides: 2. From germline, CDR1 is FNHDT and CDR2 SITEND (reference sequence). This CDR3 has 14 residues. CDR3 amino acids: CASSMGDSQDTQYF. The part of the CDR3 DNA that was read is TGTGCCAGCAGTATGGGGGACAGCCAAGAC. Drawing the rest from reference TRBV19 and TRBJ2-5, the complete variable domain is GGIITQTPKFLIGQEGQKLTLKCQQNFNHDTMYWYRQDSGKGLRLIYYSITENDLQKGDLSEGYDASREKKSSFSLTVTSAQKNEMAVFLCASSMGDSQDTQYFGPGTRLLVL.

This clone was observed a few times. Mouse gene names and germline throughout. Read data end 4 residues before the CDR3 end; the end is taken from the germline J gene. V and J are TRBV1 and TRBJ2-3, with 9 positions matching TRBD2. There are 17 residues in the CDR3. V lost 0 bases and J lost 0; bases outside the gene matches: 4. Per the germline V gene, CDR1 is NSQYPW and CDR2 is LRSPGD (reference sequence). The CDR3 DNA, read in part, is TGCACCTGCAGTGCAGAGGGGACTGGGACTAGTGCAGAA. Translation: CTCSAEGTGTSAE. The complete CDR3 reads CTCSAEGTGTSAETLYF. Combining the CDR3 with reference TRBV1 and TRBJ2-3 gives the whole variable domain VTLLEQNPRWRLVPRGQAVNLRCILKNSQYPWMSWYQQDLQKQLQWLFTLRSPGDKEVKSLPGADYLATRVTDTELRLQVANMSQGRTLYCTCSAEGTGTSAETLYFGSGTRLTVL.

Remarks on this clone: Gene names and germline refer to mouse. The CDR3 is cut off 4 residues early in the read; its end comes from the germline J gene. This specimen includes other DNA sequences encoding the same CDR3. The chain has TRBV14 and TRBJ2-5; D perhaps matches TRBD2 (7 bases). Germline CDR1 is SGHDT and CDR2 is FRDEAV. The CDR3 consists of 15 residues. Between the trimmed V and J ends, which lost 2 bases and 2 bases, there was a span of 12 bases. CDR3 sequence: CASSLKGGGQDTQYF. The part of the CDR3 DNA that was read is TGTGCCAGCAGTTTGAAGGGGGGCGGCCAAGAC.

A note on this clone: Germline and genes here are mouse. The CDR3 end lies 4 residues beyond the end of the read and is filled in from the germline J gene. This chain joins TRBV13-2 and TRBJ2-7, with 7 bases aligning to TRBD1. This CDR3 comprises 14 residues. Germline CDR1 NNHNN, CDR2 SYGAGS (reference sequence). The CDR3 sequence is CASGGPGQSYEQYF. The part of the CDR3 DNA that was read is TGTGCCAGCGGTGGACCGGGACAGTCTTAT.

Of note for this clone: Gene names refer to mouse genes. Read data end 3 residues before the CDR3 end; the end is taken from the germline J gene. The chain couples TRBV13-2 to TRBJ1-6, with TRBD1 identical over 7 bases. TRBJ1-6 is given ORF status, its function remaining uncertain. The V gene's germline CDR1 is NNHNN and CDR2 SYGAGS (reference sequence). This CDR3 is 15 amino acids long. V shed 1 base and J 5 bases; nucleotides not matched to a gene: 3. Partial CDR3 DNA: TGTGCCAGCGGTGATCAGGGGACAGATAATTCGCCC. Translating gives CASGDQGTDNSP. The CDR3 reads in full as CASGDQGTDNSPLYF.

On this clone itself: Gene names denote mouse genes. The read gets to within 4 residues of the CDR3 end, and the germline J gene fills in the rest. The chain joins TRBV19 to TRBJ2-5; TRBD2 aligns across 10 bases. The CDR3 consists of 13 residues. The germline CDR1 and CDR2 sequences are FNHDT and SITEND (reference sequence). The CDR3 sequence is CATRTGGLDTQYF. The sequenced part of the CDR3 DNA is TGTGCCACCAGGACTGGGGGATTAGAC. Full variable domain (missing parts from reference TRBV19 and TRBJ2-5): GGIITQTPKFLIGQEGQKLTLKCQQNFNHDTMYWYRQDSGKGLRLIYYSITENDLQKGDLSEGYDASREKKSSFSLTVTSAQKNEMAVFLCATRTGGLDTQYFGPGTRLLVL.

Note on this clone: Mouse gene names and germline throughout. The read stops 4 residues short of the end of the CDR3; the missing end is completed from the germline J gene. The chain recombines TRBV14 with TRBJ2-2; D is possibly TRBD2 (7 bases). The CDR3 contains 15 residues. The germline gives CDR1 SGHDT, CDR2 FRDEAV. V was cut by 2 bases and J by 3 bases, with 11 bases left in between. The CDR3 DNA, read in part, is TGTGCCAGCAGTTTTGGGGGGCGAGACACCGGG. It yields the protein CASSFGGRDTG. The CDR3 as a whole reads CASSFGGRDTGQLYF.